This T cell receptor (beta chain) was retrieved from a study of shared clonotypes between healthy human individuals. Notes on the study in general: The expectation was that sequencing depth would affect clonotype sharing among donors.

As to this clone: Its antigen is unknown.

Germline values: CDR1 LNHDA, CDR2 SQIVND (reference sequence). The CDR3 has 18 amino acids. The V and J ends lost 7 bases and 10 bases, in that order; junction bases with no gene match: 19. Sequencing was at deep level. The method was immunoSEQ multiplex PCR; TCRdb's version includes in-frame clones alone and lacks a portion of them. The table has some 900,000 clones, approximately 76% seen once. This clonotype was sampled from a man between 18 and 29 years old in good health. The chain is built from TRBV19 and TRBJ1-6, with 10 bases identical to TRBD1. The sequencing sample was made of memory CD4+ T cells sorted from blood. This sample's subset: CD45RA-negative fraction. CDR3 sequence (DNA): TGTGCCAGTATGATCGGGAGTCCGGGACAGGGGAAGCGATCACCCCTCCACTTT. Translating gives CASMIGSPGQGKRSPLHF.